This passage covers 5 T cell receptor beta chains from one sample sequenced in a study of CD8 T cells in Susac syndrome. When the RNA was reverse transcribed, random hexamers were used with an input of 0.5 to 1 ug. TCRdb re-analysed the immunoSEQ multiplex PCR reads in MiXCR, keeping a single row per CDR3 protein. The sample lists hundreds of thousands of distinct CDR3 sequences, roughly 85% seen once, with over 0.1% in the top ten. The sample comprised CD8+ T cells from PBMCs. The receptors shown here come from a human donor with multiple sclerosis.

This sequence joins TRBV6-5 and TRBJ2-1, with D uncertain. Germline CDR1 and CDR2: MNHEY and SVGAGI. The V and J ends lost 5 bases and 0 bases respectively, with 11 bases between them. The CDR3 runs 15 residues. The CDR3 DNA is TGTGCCAGCAGTATTACTGAGAGCTCCTACAATGAGCAGTTCTTC. This sequence encodes CASSITESSYNEQFF.

Concerning this clonotype: A read error may account for a junction end that differs from germline. The J gene is TRBJ2-5, the V gene TRBV14; 9 bases are a match to TRBD2. The CDR3 covers 18 residues. Germline V gene sequence: CDR1 SGHDN, CDR2 FVKESK. DNA of the CDR3: TGTGCCAGCAGCCAGGGACATAGCGGGAGACGCACAAGAGAGTCCCAGTACTTC. Protein: CASSQGHSGRRTRESQYF.

This chain joins TRBV9 and TRBJ2-1, with 7 bases identical to TRBD2. CDR1 and CDR2 (germline): SGDLS, YYNGEE. Germline trimming cut 0 bases from V and 5 bases from J; bases unmatched to any gene: 8. The CDR3 is 16 amino acids. This CDR3 reads CASSVVNGRWNNEQFF. The CDR3 DNA follows: TGTGCCAGCAGCGTAGTAAACGGGAGGTGGAACAATGAGCAGTTCTTC.

Here the CDR3 reads CASRGSNEKLFF. The CDR3 bases are TGTGCCAGCAGGGGCAGTAATGAAAAACTGTTTTTT. The chain couples TRBV4-2 to TRBJ1-4; D gene unclear. The CDR3 covers 12 residues. V shed 6 bases and J shed 4 bases, with 6 bases lying between them. Germline V lookup: CDR1 LGHNA, CDR2 YNFKEQ.

The genes are TRBV29-1 and TRBJ1-2; no firm D call. This CDR3 has 14 amino acids. Per the germline V gene, CDR1 is SQVTM and CDR2 is ANQGSEA. Trimming removed 5 bases at V and 2 bases at J, with 15 bases between. This CDR3 reads CSVPDARRNYGYTF. The CDR3 DNA is TGCAGCGTTCCCGACGCGCGAAGGAACTATGGCTACACCTTC.